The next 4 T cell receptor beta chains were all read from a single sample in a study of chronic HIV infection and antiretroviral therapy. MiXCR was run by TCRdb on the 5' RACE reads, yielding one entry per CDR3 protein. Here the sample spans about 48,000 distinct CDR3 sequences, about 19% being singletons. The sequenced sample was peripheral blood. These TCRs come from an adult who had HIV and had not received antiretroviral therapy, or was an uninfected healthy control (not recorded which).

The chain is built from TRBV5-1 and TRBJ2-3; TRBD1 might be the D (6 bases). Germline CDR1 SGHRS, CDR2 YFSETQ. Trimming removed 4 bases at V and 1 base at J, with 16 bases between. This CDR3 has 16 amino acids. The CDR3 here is CASSPQGRGGTDTQYF. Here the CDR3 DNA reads TGCGCCAGCAGCCCCCAGGGCAGGGGTGGCACAGATACGCAGTATTTT.

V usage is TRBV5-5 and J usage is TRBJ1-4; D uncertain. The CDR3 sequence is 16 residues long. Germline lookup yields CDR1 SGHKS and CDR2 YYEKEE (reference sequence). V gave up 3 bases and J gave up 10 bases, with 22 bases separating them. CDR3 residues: CASSSPADTGNGKLFF. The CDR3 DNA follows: TGTGCCAGCAGCTCGCCCGCTGACACGGGTAACGGAAAACTGTTTTTT. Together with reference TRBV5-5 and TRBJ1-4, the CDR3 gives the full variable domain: DAGVTQSPTHLIKTRGQQVTLRCSPISGHKSVSWYQQVLGQGPQFIFQYYEKEERGRGNFPDRFSARQFPNYSSELNVNALLLGDSALYLCASSSPADTGNGKLFFGSGTQLSVL.

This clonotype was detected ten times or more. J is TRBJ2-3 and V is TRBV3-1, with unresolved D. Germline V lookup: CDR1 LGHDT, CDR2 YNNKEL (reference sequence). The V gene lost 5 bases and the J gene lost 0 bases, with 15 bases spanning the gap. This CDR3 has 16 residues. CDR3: CASSTRTFHSTDTQYF. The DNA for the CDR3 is TGTGCCAGCAGCACCCGGACCTTCCATAGCACAGATACGCAGTATTTT.

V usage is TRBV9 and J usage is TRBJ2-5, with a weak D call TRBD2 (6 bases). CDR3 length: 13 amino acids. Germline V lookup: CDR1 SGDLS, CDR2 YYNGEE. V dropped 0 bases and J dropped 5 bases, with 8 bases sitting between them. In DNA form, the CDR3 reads TGTGCCAGCAGCGTAGTGAGCGGGGAGACCCAGTACTTC. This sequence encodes CASSVVSGETQYF.